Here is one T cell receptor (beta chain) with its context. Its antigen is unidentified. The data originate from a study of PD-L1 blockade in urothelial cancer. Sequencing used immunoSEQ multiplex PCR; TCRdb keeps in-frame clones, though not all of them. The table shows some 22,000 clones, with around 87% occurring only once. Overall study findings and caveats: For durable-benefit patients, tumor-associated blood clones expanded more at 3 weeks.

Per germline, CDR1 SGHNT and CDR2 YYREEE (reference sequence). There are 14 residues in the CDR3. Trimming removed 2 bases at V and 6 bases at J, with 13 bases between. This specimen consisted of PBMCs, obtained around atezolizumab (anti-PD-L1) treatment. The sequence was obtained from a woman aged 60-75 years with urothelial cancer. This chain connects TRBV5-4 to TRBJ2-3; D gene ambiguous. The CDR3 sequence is CASSFLSYSDTQYF. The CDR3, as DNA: TGTGCCAGCAGCTTCCTCTCGTATTCCGATACGCAGTATTTT.